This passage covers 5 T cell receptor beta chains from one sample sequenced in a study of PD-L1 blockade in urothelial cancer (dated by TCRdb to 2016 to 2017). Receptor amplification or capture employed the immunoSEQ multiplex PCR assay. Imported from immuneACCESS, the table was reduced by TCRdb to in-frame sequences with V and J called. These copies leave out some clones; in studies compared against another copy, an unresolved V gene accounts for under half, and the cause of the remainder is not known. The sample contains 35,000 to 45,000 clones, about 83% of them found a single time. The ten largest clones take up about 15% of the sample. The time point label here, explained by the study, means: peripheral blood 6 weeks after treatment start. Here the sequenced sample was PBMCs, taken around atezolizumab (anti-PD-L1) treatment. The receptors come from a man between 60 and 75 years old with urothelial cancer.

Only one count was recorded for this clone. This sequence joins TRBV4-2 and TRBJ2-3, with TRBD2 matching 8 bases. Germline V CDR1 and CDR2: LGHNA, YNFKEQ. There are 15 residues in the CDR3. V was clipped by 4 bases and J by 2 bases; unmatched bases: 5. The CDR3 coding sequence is TGTGCCAGCAGCCCACGGGGGGGACCCACAGATACGCAGTATTTT. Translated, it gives CASSPRGGPTDTQYF.

CDR3 DNA sequence: TGTGCCAGCAGCGTCGTGGAGGGGACCGGCTATGGCTACACCTTC. This encodes CASSVVEGTGYGYTF. This sequence joins TRBV13 and TRBJ1-2, with D possibly being TRBD1 (5 bases). Germline CDR1 and CDR2: PRHDT and FYEKMQ (reference sequence). The length of the CDR3 is 15 residues. V was shortened by 5 bases and J by 4 bases, with 17 bases between the two germline ends.

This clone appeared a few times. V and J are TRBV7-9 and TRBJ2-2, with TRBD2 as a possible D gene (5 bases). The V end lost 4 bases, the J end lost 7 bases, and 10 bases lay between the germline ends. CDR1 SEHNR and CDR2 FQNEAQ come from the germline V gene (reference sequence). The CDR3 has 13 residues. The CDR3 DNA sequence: TGTGCCAGCAGCTCGACCCGGGGCGGGGAGCTGTTTTTT. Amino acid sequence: CASSSTRGGELFF.

This CDR3 is CASSQSGGAKGYTF. The CDR3 region has the DNA TGTGCCAGCAGCCAGTCCGGGGGGGCTAAGGGCTACACCTTC. The chain recombines TRBV14 with TRBJ1-2, with D possibly TRBD1 on 6 matching bases. CDR1 is SGHDN, CDR2 FVKESK, per germline. V lost 3 bases to trimming and J lost 8 bases, with 16 bases between them. This CDR3 has 14 amino acids.

For the CDR3, the DNA is TGTGCCAGCAGCACAGGGGTGGCCTATGGCTACACCTTC. This encodes CASSTGVAYGYTF. The rearrangement links TRBV2 to TRBJ1-2; 7 bases fit TRBD1. The germline V gene has CDR1 SNHLY and CDR2 FYNNEI. Trimming at V came to 6 bases and at J to 4 bases, leaving 5 bases not matched to a gene. The CDR3 totals 13 residues.